This T cell receptor (beta chain) emerged from a study of PD-L1 blockade in urothelial cancer. Looking at the study overall: Administration of atezolizumab to patients began in the mid-2010s, at 1,200 mg intravenously every 3 weeks. About 85% of the roughly 30 patients were males with bladder-origin urothelial cancer.

Time point meaning: pretreatment peripheral blood. The CDR3 is 16 residues long. Germline-derived CDR1 and CDR2 are SGHRS and YFSETQ. V lost 4 bases to trimming and J lost 0 bases, with 17 bases between them. PCRs each included synthetic TCR analog templates spiked in. The assay was immunoSEQ multiplex PCR, and TCRdb's table has in-frame clones only and misses some. Of 55,000 to 80,000 clones listed, about 86% were seen once; the top ten hold 2.5% to 4%. The V call is TRBV5-1, the J call TRBJ2-7, with D tentatively TRBD2 (6 bases). This clonotype was sampled from a man between 70 and 80 years old with urothelial cancer. The sequenced sample was PBMCs, obtained around atezolizumab (anti-PD-L1) treatment. CDR3 protein: CASSPDSGTFSYEQYF. The CDR3 DNA reads as TGCGCCAGCAGCCCGGACTCGGGGACTTTCTCCTACGAGCAGTACTTC. Complete variable domain (other parts from reference TRBV5-1 and TRBJ2-7): KAGVTQTPRYLIKTRGQQVTLSCSPISGHRSVSWYQQTPGQGLQFLFEYFSETQRNKGNFPGRFSGRQFSNSRSEMNVSTLELGDSALYLCASSPDSGTFSYEQYFGPGTRLTVT.